These 14 T cell receptor beta chains originate from one sample sequenced in a study of T cells in localized non-small cell lung cancer. Some clones are missing from TCRdb's copy, which holds only in-frame ones; the method was immunoSEQ multiplex PCR. Of 35,000 to 50,000 clones in the sample, around 88% were seen once. The sequenced sample was peripheral blood, obtained before any cancer treatment. The source of these receptors is a man between 35 and 75 years old with stage I lung adenocarcinoma.

This clone was counted a single time. The genes are TRBV5-6 and TRBJ2-7, with 12 bases lining up with TRBD2. The germline V gene has CDR1 SGHDT and CDR2 YYEEEE. This CDR3 has 16 residues. The J segment lost 2 bases and the V segment lost 4 bases, leaving 7 bases of the junction unmatched. CDR3 coding DNA: TGTGCCAGCAGCCAACGGACTAGCGGGATACCCTACGAGCAGTACTTC. Amino acid sequence: CASSQRTSGIPYEQYF.

The chain has TRBV10-3 and TRBJ2-5, with 7 positions matching TRBD2. CDR1 and CDR2 from the germline V gene are ENHRY and SYGVKD. J gave up 4 bases and V 2 bases, and 10 bases lay outside the gene matches. The CDR3 sequence is 16 residues long. The CDR3 nucleotides are TGTGCCATCAGTGAGCCGAAGATAGCGGGTACAGAGACCCAGTACTTC. Its protein product is CAISEPKIAGTETQYF.

The chain recombines TRBV10-3 with TRBJ2-5; no reliable D call. This CDR3 has 15 amino acids. The ends were cut back, 0 bases at V and 0 bases at J, with 8 bases in the middle. From germline, CDR1 is ENHRY and CDR2 SYGVKD. CDR3 sequence reads: CAISESSDNQETQYF. The CDR3 nucleotides read TGTGCCATCAGTGAGTCGTCCGATAACCAAGAGACCCAGTACTTC.

This chain connects TRBV19 to TRBJ1-4; unclear D gene. This CDR3 has 15 residues. CDR1 and CDR2 (germline): LNHDA, SQIVND (reference sequence). V was trimmed by 3 bases and J by 5 bases, leaving 13 bases between them. CDR3 DNA sequence: TGTGCCAGTAGTATGAGGCCCGCAGCAAATGAAAAACTGTTTTTT. It is translated as CASSMRPAANEKLFF. Based on the CDR3 plus reference TRBV19 and TRBJ1-4, the full variable domain is DGGITQSPKYLFRKEGQNVTLSCEQNLNHDAMYWYRQDPGQGLRLIYYSQIVNDFQKGDIAEGYSVSREKKESFPLTVTSAQKNPTAFYLCASSMRPAANEKLFFGSGTQLSVL.

The sample holds one count of this clone. The J gene is TRBJ2-3, the V gene TRBV7-6; 7 bases match TRBD2. The V segment lost 5 bases and the J segment 4 bases; nucleotides outside the gene matches: 6. The V gene's germline CDR1 is SGHVS and CDR2 FNYEAQ. The CDR3 sequence is 14 residues long. CDR3 region: CASSTKAGPDTQYF. CDR3 DNA: TGTGCCAGCAGCACAAAAGCGGGACCAGATACGCAGTATTTT.

This clone is a singleton in its sample. This rearrangement joins TRBV28 to TRBJ2-7; D perhaps matches TRBD1 (5 bases). From germline, CDR1 is MDHEN and CDR2 SYDVKM. Trimming cost V 5 bases and J 9 bases, with 14 bases left between them. The CDR3 has 12 amino acids. CDR3 sequence: CASSGALGRQYF. The CDR3 DNA sequence: TGTGCCAGCAGTGGGGCCCTTGGGCGGCAGTACTTC.

V and J are TRBV7-2 and TRBJ2-1, with D possibly TRBD2 on 6 matching bases. The CDR3 extends over 16 amino acids. The V gene lost 1 base and the J gene lost 0 bases, with 10 bases spanning the gap. Germline V gene sequence: CDR1 SGHTA, CDR2 FQGNSA. For the CDR3, the DNA is TGTGCCAGCAGCTTAGTTGCCGGGGGCTCCTACAATGAGCAGTTCTTC. Amino acids: CASSLVAGGSYNEQFF.

The rearrangement uses TRBV5-4 and TRBJ2-3; D tentatively reads TRBD1 or TRBD2 (5 bases each). Germline CDR1 SGHNT, CDR2 YYREEE (reference sequence). The CDR3 is made up of 16 amino acids. With 0 bases removed from V and 5 bases from J, the gap between germline ends came to 16 bases. CDR3 amino acids: CASSLDGTSGLDTQYF. Here the CDR3 DNA reads TGTGCCAGCAGCTTGGATGGGACCAGTGGGTTAGATACGCAGTATTTT.

The J gene is TRBJ2-7, the V gene TRBV27, with D maybe TRBD1 (5 bases). V lost 3 bases, J lost 3 bases, and 9 bases lay in between. The CDR3 extends over 13 amino acids. CDR1 and CDR2 from the germline V gene are MNHEY and SMNVEV (reference sequence). CDR3 nucleotide sequence: TGTGCCAGCAGTTTGGCAGGGTACTACGAGCAGTACTTC. Its translation: CASSLAGYYEQYF.

The gene calls are TRBV11-2 and TRBJ2-2, with TRBD1 matching over 7 bases. The CDR3 totals 15 residues. V dropped 1 base and J dropped 6; count of bases not matched to a gene: 5. Germline CDR1 and CDR2: SGHAT and FQNNGV. The CDR3 sequence: CASSLATGLAGELFF. CDR3 sequence (DNA): TGTGCCAGCAGCTTAGCGACAGGGTTGGCCGGGGAGCTGTTTTTT.

The count of this clone is one. This sequence joins TRBV18 and TRBJ2-7; possible D gene TRBD2, 8 bases. Deletions cut 1 base from V and 5 bases from J, with 24 bases between. Germline V gene data show CDR1 as KGHSH and CDR2 as LQKENI. CDR3 size: 18 residues. CDR3: CASSPRAGGREVLNEQYF. The CDR3 DNA reads as TGTGCCAGCTCACCACGCGCAGGGGGGCGGGAGGTCCTTAACGAGCAGTACTTC.

The chain couples TRBV19 to TRBJ1-5, with D possibly being TRBD1 (5 bases). Germline assignment: CDR1 LNHDA and CDR2 SQIVND (reference sequence). V was trimmed by 0 bases and J by 7 bases, leaving 13 bases between them. The CDR3 is 15 amino acids. CDR3 in DNA: TGTGCCAGTAGTATAGAACGATCACAGGTCCAGCCCCAGCATTTT. This codes for CASSIERSQVQPQHF.

As concerns this clone: The junction differs from germline at one of its ends, possibly a read error. The CDR3 spells CASSLGTSPNNEQFF. In DNA, the CDR3 is TGTGCTAGCAGCCTTGGGACTAGCCCTAACAATGAGCAGTTCTTC. The chain employs TRBV7-7 and TRBJ2-1; TRBD2 aligns across 9 bases. Germline V gives CDR1 SSHAT, CDR2 FNYEAQ (reference sequence). This CDR3 region has 15 residues.

The V gene is TRBV15, the J gene TRBJ2-1, with D possibly TRBD2 on 5 matching bases. There are 14 residues in the CDR3. CDR1 is LNHNV, CDR2 YYDKDF, per germline (reference sequence). Trimming stripped 0 bases from V and 6 bases from J, with 9 bases between. The CDR3 spells CATSRDAGPNEQFF. Written as DNA, the CDR3 is TGTGCCACCAGCAGAGATGCGGGCCCCAATGAGCAGTTCTTC.